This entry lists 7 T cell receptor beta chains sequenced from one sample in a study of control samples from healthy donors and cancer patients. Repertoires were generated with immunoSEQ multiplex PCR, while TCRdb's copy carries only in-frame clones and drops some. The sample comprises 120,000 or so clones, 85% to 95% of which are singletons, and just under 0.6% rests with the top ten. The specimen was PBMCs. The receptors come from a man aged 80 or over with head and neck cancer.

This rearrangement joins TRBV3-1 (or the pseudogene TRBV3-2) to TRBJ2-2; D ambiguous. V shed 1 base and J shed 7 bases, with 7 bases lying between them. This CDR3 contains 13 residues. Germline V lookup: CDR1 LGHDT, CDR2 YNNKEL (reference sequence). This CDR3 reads CASSQGNIGELFF. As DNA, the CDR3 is TGTGCCAGCAGCCAAGGCAATATCGGGGAGCTGTTTTTT.

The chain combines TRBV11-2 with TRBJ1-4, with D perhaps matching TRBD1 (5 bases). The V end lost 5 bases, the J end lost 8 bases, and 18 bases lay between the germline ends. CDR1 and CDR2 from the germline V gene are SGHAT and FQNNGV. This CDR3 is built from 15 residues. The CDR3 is CASSPSTAAREKLFF. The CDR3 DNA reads TGTGCCAGCAGCCCCTCGACAGCCGCGAGGGAAAAACTGTTTTTT.

The CDR3: CASRFHSSNQPQHF. The CDR3 DNA is TGTGCCAGTAGATTTCACAGTAGCAATCAGCCCCAGCATTTT. The V gene is TRBV19, the J gene TRBJ1-5, with no clear D. With 6 bases removed from V and 0 bases from J, the gap between germline ends came to 9 bases. CDR3 length equals 14 residues. From germline, CDR1 is LNHDA and CDR2 SQIVND (reference sequence).

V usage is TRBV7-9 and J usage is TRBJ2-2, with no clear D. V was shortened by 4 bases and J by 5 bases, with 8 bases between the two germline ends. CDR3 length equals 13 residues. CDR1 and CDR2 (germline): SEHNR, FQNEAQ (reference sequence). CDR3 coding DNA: TGTGCCAGCAGCTCCTGGGGTACCGGGGAGCTGTTTTTT. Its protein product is CASSSWGTGELFF.

The CDR3 sequence: CASSISQGGGQPQHF. The DNA of the CDR3 is TGTGCCAGTAGTATAAGTCAGGGCGGGGGTCAGCCCCAGCATTTT. This sequence joins TRBV19 and TRBJ1-5, with D possibly being TRBD1 (5 bases). Trimming removed 2 bases from V and 6 bases from J, with 14 bases in between. CDR1 is LNHDA and CDR2 is SQIVND in the germline V gene (reference sequence). This CDR3 is 15 amino acids long.

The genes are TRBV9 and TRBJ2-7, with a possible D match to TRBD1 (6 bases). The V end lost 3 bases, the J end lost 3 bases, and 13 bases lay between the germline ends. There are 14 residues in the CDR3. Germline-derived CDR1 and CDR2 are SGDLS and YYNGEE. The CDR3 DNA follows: TGTGCCAGCAGCGGCAGGGGAAATGACTACGAGCAGTACTTC. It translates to CASSGRGNDYEQYF.

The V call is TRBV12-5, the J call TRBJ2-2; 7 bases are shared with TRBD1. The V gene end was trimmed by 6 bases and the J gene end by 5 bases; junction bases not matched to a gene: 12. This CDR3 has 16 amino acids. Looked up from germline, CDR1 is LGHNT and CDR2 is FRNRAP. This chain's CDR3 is CASGPSDREFTGELFF. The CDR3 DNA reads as TGTGCTAGTGGCCCCTCCGACAGGGAGTTTACCGGGGAGCTGTTTTTT.